A single sample gave rise to the 30 T cell receptor beta chains below, sequenced in a study of PD-1 blockade in classical Hodgkin lymphoma. Using immunoSEQ multiplex PCR, the repertoire was profiled, and TCRdb retains in-frame clones only, with some absent. The table has tens of thousands of clones, approximately 70% seen once. Brentuximab vedotin exposure varied among the patients, all of whom had relapsed after autologous stem cell transplantation. The sequencing used peripheral blood mononuclear cells (PBMCs), collected before the second cycle of nivolumab. These receptors were taken from a human donor with classical Hodgkin lymphoma.

The rearrangement joins TRBV6-5 to TRBJ1-2; D is undetermined. Trimming removed 0 bases from V and 2 bases from J, with 7 bases in between. Per germline, CDR1 MNHEY and CDR2 SVGAGI. The CDR3 runs 14 residues. CDR3 in amino acids: CASSYSQTNYGYTF. CDR3 nucleotides: TGTGCCAGCAGTTACTCGCAGACAAACTATGGCTACACCTTC.

On this clone itself: One junction end does not reproduce the germline sequence, and a read error may be involved. This sequence joins TRBV7-7 and TRBJ2-5; the match to TRBD1 covers 7 bases. There are 14 residues in the CDR3. Germline V lookup: CDR1 SSHAT, CDR2 FNYEAQ (reference sequence). For the CDR3, the DNA is TGTGCTAGCAGCATTAGCTGGGGGCAGGGGGAGCAGTACTTC. Translation: CASSISWGQGEQYF.

J is TRBJ1-2 and V is TRBV6-6, with D perhaps matching TRBD1 (5 bases). CDR3 length equals 12 residues. CDR1 MNHNY and CDR2 SVGAGI come from the germline V gene (reference sequence). Trimming left V 2 bases short and J 8 bases short, with 9 bases between. CDR3 region: CASSYVEGGYTF. As DNA, the CDR3 is TGTGCCAGCAGTTACGTAGAGGGGGGCTACACCTTC.

This clone has only a few counts. The chain combines TRBV9 with TRBJ1-4, with 7 bases that match TRBD1. CDR1 and CDR2 from the germline V gene are SGDLS and YYNGEE. V dropped 3 bases and J dropped 4; count of bases not matched to a gene: 6. The CDR3 runs 15 residues. The CDR3 DNA sequence: TGTGCCAGCAGCGCCAGGACAGGTTATAATGAAAAACTGTTTTTT. Its protein is CASSARTGYNEKLFF.

This chain links TRBV11-2 with TRBJ2-3, with TRBD2 as a possible D gene (6 bases). This CDR3 is 15 amino acids long. CDR1 is SGHAT, CDR2 FQNNGV, per germline. V was cut by 1 base and J by 8 bases, with 16 bases left in between. In nucleotides, the CDR3 is TGTGCCAGCAGCTTAGTTTCGGGAGAGCTAGGTACGCAGTATTTT. As protein: CASSLVSGELGTQYF.

The chain carries TRBV7-6 and TRBJ2-2; D gene ambiguous. V lost 5 bases and J lost 4, with 11 bases in between. The CDR3 covers 14 residues. Germline V CDR1 and CDR2: SGHVS, FNYEAQ. The CDR3 DNA sequence: TGTGCCAGCAGCACCGGACGGAGCACCGGGGAGCTGTTTTTT. This translates into CASSTGRSTGELFF. Full variable domain (missing parts from reference TRBV7-6 and TRBJ2-2): GAGVSQSPRYKVTKRGQDVALRCDPISGHVSLYWYRQALGQGPEFLTYFNYEAQQDKSGLPNDRFSAERPEGSISTLTIQRTEQRDSAMYRCASSTGRSTGELFFGEGSRLTVL.

V is TRBV30 and J is TRBJ2-2; 7 bases map to TRBD1. The germline V gene encodes CDR1 GTSNPN and CDR2 SVGIG (reference sequence). This CDR3 region has 15 residues. This chain's CDR3 is CARSGYRGNTGELFF. Written as DNA, the CDR3 is TGTGCTCGGAGTGGATACAGGGGGAACACCGGGGAGCTGTTTTTT.

This CDR3 reads CASSFVDSGNTIYF. The CDR3 DNA reads as TGTGCCAGTAGTTTTGTGGACTCTGGAAACACCATATATTTT. The chain is built from TRBV19 and TRBJ1-3; D gene ambiguous. This CDR3 is built from 14 residues. V was pared by 5 bases and J by 0 bases, with 8 bases between. Per germline, CDR1 LNHDA and CDR2 SQIVND (reference sequence).

V gene TRBV6-1 combines with J gene TRBJ2-7, with a possible D match to TRBD2 (5 bases). Germline V CDR1 and CDR2: MNHNS, SASEGT. This CDR3 contains 11 residues. Deletions cut 4 bases from V and 6 bases from J, with 7 bases between. The chain's CDR3 is CASSGAGEQYV. The DNA for the CDR3 is TGTGCCAGCAGTGGGGCGGGCGAGCAGTACGTC.

The V and J genes are TRBV29-1 and TRBJ2-3; 8 nucleotides agree with TRBD2. Looked up from germline, CDR1 is SQVTM and CDR2 is ANQGSEA. V dropped 7 bases and J dropped 4; count of bases not matched to a gene: 7. The CDR3 extends over 13 amino acids. CDR3 region: CSGSGSGADTQYF. In DNA form, the CDR3 reads TGCAGCGGAAGCGGGAGTGGTGCAGATACGCAGTATTTT.

Note on this clone: The sample holds other DNA sequences that translate to the same CDR3. The chain has TRBV19 and TRBJ1-2, with D unclear. The CDR3 loop spans 12 amino acids. Trimming pared 1 base from V and 8 bases from J, leaving 8 bases between. The germline V gene has CDR1 LNHDA and CDR2 SQIVND (reference sequence). The CDR3 coding sequence is TGTGCCAGTAGTATAGCGGGTGGCGGCTACACCTTC. The encoded protein is CASSIAGGGYTF.

This CDR3 is CAGLQGSSYNEQFF. CDR3 sequence (DNA): TGTGCCGGGTTACAGGGGAGCTCCTACAATGAGCAGTTCTTC. This rearrangement joins TRBV7-2 to TRBJ2-1, with 7 bases fitting TRBD1. CDR1 is SGHTA and CDR2 is FQGNSA in the germline V gene. Losses at the gene ends were 11 bases for V and 0 bases for J; bases not matched to a gene: 7. The CDR3 spans 14 residues.

The chain employs TRBV2 and TRBJ2-6; D is perhaps TRBD1 (6 bases). This CDR3 comprises 14 residues. Germline CDR1 SNHLY, CDR2 FYNNEI. Trimming pared 6 bases from V and 1 base from J, leaving 7 bases between. CDR3 sequence: CASRQGSGANVLTF. Written as DNA, the CDR3 is TGTGCCAGCAGACAGGGTTCTGGGGCCAACGTCCTGACTTTC.

The chain employs TRBV20-1 and TRBJ2-5, with D maybe TRBD1 (5 bases). The DNA matches TRBJ2-7 better at its end, which makes the J call doubtful. Germline V gene data show CDR1 as DFQATT and CDR2 as SNEGSKA (reference sequence). The CDR3 is 11 residues long. The CDR3: CSARQGTEQYF. In DNA form, the CDR3 reads TGCAGTGCTAGACAGGGCACCGAGCAGTACTTC.

The CDR3 sequence: CASRWGHGGYTF. The CDR3 DNA sequence: TGTGCCAGTAGGTGGGGGCATGGTGGCTACACCTTC. The chain couples TRBV19 to TRBJ1-2; weak D call: TRBD1 (6 bases). Per germline, CDR1 LNHDA and CDR2 SQIVND (reference sequence). V lost 6 bases to trimming and J lost 7 bases, with 12 bases between them. This CDR3 region has 12 residues.

The V and J genes are TRBV5-4 and TRBJ2-1, with TRBD2 identical over 7 bases. V lost 4 bases and J lost 2; bases outside the gene matches: 6. Germline-derived CDR1 and CDR2 are SGHNT and YYREEE (reference sequence). This CDR3 is built from 15 residues. This CDR3 reads CASSPSGNAYNEQFF. CDR3 sequence (DNA): TGTGCCAGCAGCCCTAGCGGCAATGCCTACAATGAGCAGTTCTTC. Combining the CDR3 with reference TRBV5-4 and TRBJ2-1 gives the whole variable domain ETGVTQSPTHLIKTRGQQVTLRCSSQSGHNTVSWYQQALGQGPQFIFQYYREEENGRGNFPPRFSGLQFPNYSSELNVNALELDDSALYLCASSPSGNAYNEQFFGPGTRLTVL.

This chain uses TRBV6-5 with TRBJ2-7, with TRBD1 matching 8 bases. Germline CDR1 and CDR2: MNHEY and SVGAGI. Germline trimming cut 6 bases from V and 6 bases from J; bases unmatched to any gene: 4. The CDR3 runs to 12 residues. In DNA form, the CDR3 reads TGTGCCAGCAGCCAGACAGGGGTCGAGCAGTACTTC. This encodes CASSQTGVEQYF.

This clone was detected only once. This chain joins TRBV28 and TRBJ1-2, with TRBD1 matching 11 bases. There are 18 residues in the CDR3. After removal of 5 bases from V and 1 base from J, the junction contained 12 bases not matched to a gene. CDR1 is MDHEN and CDR2 is SYDVKM in the germline V gene. CDR3 DNA sequence: TGTGCCAGCAGTCCACCCCTCGGACAGGGGGCCGTTAACTATGGCTACACCTTC. Translation: CASSPPLGQGAVNYGYTF.

CDR3 coding DNA: TGCGCCAGCAGCTTGGAACCAGTCTCTGGAAACACCATATATTTT. Amino acid sequence: CASSLEPVSGNTIYF. The chain employs TRBV5-1 and TRBJ1-3; D remains unclear. This CDR3 contains 15 residues. CDR1 and CDR2 (germline): SGHRS, YFSETQ. Trimming left V 0 bases short and J 0 bases short, with 7 bases between. Full variable domain (missing parts from reference TRBV5-1 and TRBJ1-3): KAGVTQTPRYLIKTRGQQVTLSCSPISGHRSVSWYQQTPGQGLQFLFEYFSETQRNKGNFPGRFSGRQFSNSRSEMNVSTLELGDSALYLCASSLEPVSGNTIYFGEGSWLTVV.

The chain is built from TRBV6-6 and TRBJ1-3; D is ambiguous. The length of the CDR3 is 16 residues. Deletions cut 3 bases from V and 0 bases from J, with 12 bases between. The V gene's germline CDR1 is MNHNY and CDR2 SVGAGI (reference sequence). In DNA form, the CDR3 reads TGTGCCAGCAGTTATACGGCCTCAGGCTCTGGAAACACCATATATTTT. It translates to CASSYTASGSGNTIYF.

The chain has TRBV2 and TRBJ1-5; 9 nucleotides match TRBD1. Germline assignment: CDR1 SNHLY and CDR2 FYNNEI. V trimming: 6 bases; J trimming: 1 base; junction bases outside the gene matches: 7. The CDR3 length is 16 residues. In DNA form, the CDR3 reads TGTGCCAGCAGGACACAGGGGGCCCTGAGCAATCAGCCCCAGCATTTT. Encoded protein: CASRTQGALSNQPQHF.

The chain combines TRBV5-1 with TRBJ2-5; TRBD2 matches 9 bases. V was pared by 5 bases and J by 6 bases, with 5 bases of the junction left unmatched. Germline CDR1 and CDR2: SGHRS and YFSETQ. This CDR3 is 13 amino acids long. The CDR3: CASSSGSDQTQYF. CDR3 coding DNA: TGCGCCAGCAGTAGCGGGAGTGATCAGACCCAGTACTTC.

This sequence joins TRBV5-8 and TRBJ2-3; 9 bases are shared with TRBD2. CDR1 and CDR2 (germline): SGHTS, YDEGEE. The V gene end was trimmed by 5 bases and the J gene end by 14 bases; junction bases not matched to a gene: 21. The CDR3 is made up of 16 amino acids. CDR3 nucleotides: TGTGCCAGCAGTCCCAAAAGGACTAGCGAAAGGCTGGTACCGTATTTT. As protein: CASSPKRTSERLVPYF. Looking up the rest from reference TRBV5-8 and TRBJ2-3 gives the full variable domain: EAGVTQSPTHLIKTRGQQATLRCSPISGHTSVYWYQQALGLGLQFLLWYDEGEERNRGNFPPRFSGRQFPNYSSELNVNALELEDSALYLCASSPKRTSERLVPYFGPGTRLTVL.

J is TRBJ1-1 and V is TRBV19, with D possibly being TRBD1 (6 bases). V was clipped by 7 bases and J by 6 bases, with 18 bases between them. The CDR3 extends over 14 amino acids. Germline loops: CDR1 LNHDA, CDR2 SQIVND (reference sequence). CDR3 DNA sequence: TGTGCCAGTACCTACCTGACAGGTAGATCTGAAGCTTTCTTT. Its protein product is CASTYLTGRSEAFF.

The J gene is TRBJ1-5, the V gene TRBV28; D possibly corresponds to TRBD1 (6 bases). The CDR3 spans 15 residues. CDR1 MDHEN and CDR2 SYDVKM come from the germline V gene. V lost 6 bases and J 4 bases, leaving 16 bases between the germline ends. CDR3 nucleotides: TGTGCCAGCAGACGATGGGACATCTCGAATCAGCCCCAGCATTTT. Amino acid sequence: CASRRWDISNQPQHF.

This chain uses TRBV19 with TRBJ2-3; weak D call: TRBD2 (6 bases). The germline CDR1 and CDR2 sequences are LNHDA and SQIVND (reference sequence). The CDR3 extends over 14 amino acids. Trimming removed 2 bases from V and 2 bases from J, with 8 bases in between. The chain's CDR3 is CASSIRGYTDTQYF. The CDR3 DNA reads as TGTGCCAGTAGTATACGGGGGTACACAGATACGCAGTATTTT.

The chain is built from TRBV28 and TRBJ1-1; D is uncertain. CDR3 length: 15 residues. Germline-derived CDR1 and CDR2 are MDHEN and SYDVKM. V was trimmed by 5 bases and J by 2 bases, leaving 15 bases between them. CDR3 nucleotides: TGTGCCAGCAGTCCCCCCGGACTCCAAAACACTGAAGCTTTCTTT. Encoded protein: CASSPPGLQNTEAFF.

Only a few counts were recorded for this clone. The rearrangement joins TRBV5-1 to TRBJ1-1; D gene uncertain. Germline V gene data show CDR1 as SGHRS and CDR2 as YFSETQ. The length of the CDR3 is 14 residues. V was clipped by 0 bases and J by 4 bases, with 10 bases between them. Here the CDR3 reads CASSLDGFGTEAFF. The CDR3 nucleotides are TGCGCCAGCAGCTTGGATGGTTTCGGCACTGAAGCTTTCTTT.

The rearrangement joins TRBV7-9 to TRBJ1-1; D is possibly TRBD1 (6 bases). The CDR3 has 14 residues. The germline gives CDR1 SEHNR, CDR2 FQNEAQ (reference sequence). Trimming shortened V by 5 bases and J by 2 bases, and 12 bases separated the two germline ends. DNA for the CDR3: TGTGCCAGCAGCCTGCAGGGGTTAAACACTGAAGCTTTCTTT. As protein: CASSLQGLNTEAFF. The complete variable domain, with remaining parts taken from reference TRBV7-9 and TRBJ1-1, reads DTGVSQNPRHKITKRGQNVTFRCDPISEHNRLYWYRQTLGQGPEFLTYFQNEAQLEKSRLLSDRFSAERPKGSFSTLEIQRTEQGDSAMYLCASSLQGLNTEAFFGQGTRLTVV.

This chain links TRBV29-1 with TRBJ2-1; possible D gene TRBD2, 6 bases. Germline lookup yields CDR1 SQVTM and CDR2 ANQGSEA. V shed 4 bases and J shed 6 bases, with 10 bases lying between them. The CDR3 is made up of 12 amino acids. Here the CDR3 reads CSVGYSGNEQFF. In DNA form, the CDR3 reads TGCAGCGTTGGATATAGCGGCAATGAGCAGTTCTTC.